This TCR beta chain stems from a study of blood T cells in healthy people across ages (dated by TCRdb to 2015 to 2017). Study-wide context: In model experiments, template switching captured about one uniquely barcoded TCR beta cDNA molecule for every two T cells. Age-related changes in TCR beta repertoire diversity were measured in the study by deep sequencing normalized with unique cDNA molecular identifiers. The donors were divided into four age groups: young (average roughly 15 years), middle-aged (approximately 39), aged (roughly 60) and long-lived (around 80). To avoid experimental bias, donors of different ages were spread randomly across the sequencing lanes. Using the same blood draw, the study looked at two additional independent replicas of 1 million unique cDNA reads for two donors, one aged 18 to 30 and the other aged 80 or older.

Systemically healthy Caucasian individuals from Russia, 35 to 50 in total and aged roughly 6 to 100 years, were included as donors. Around 9.8 milliliters of peripheral blood were collected from each donor into EDTA-treated Vacutainer tubes. Ficoll-Paque density-gradient centrifugation was used to isolate PBMCs, with at least 7 million obtained per sample. Total RNA was extracted from PBMCs with Trizol reagent, with at least 5 micrograms obtained per sample. For every donor, flow cytometry on a PBMC aliquot measured the percentage of naive CD45RAhigh/CD27high T cells. What the authors observed across the whole study: Because the CMV infection status of the donors was unknown, age-related changes in expanded clonotypes may potentially have been confounded. The percentage of naive T cells measured by flow cytometry correlated strongly with observed TCR beta diversity. Estimates of total diversity from one million sequenced T cells were regarded as lower bounds and underestimates. Bulk unsorted PBMC profiling prevented conclusive comparison of naive and antigen-experienced compartments. As age increased, observed TCR beta diversity per million T cells dropped in a roughly linear way, and a significant reduction was already evident by age around 41. Compared with the aged group, the long-lived group had more naive CD4+ T cells, fewer expanded clones and increased TCR diversity, a pattern suggesting age selection.

The CDR3 contains 14 residues, cysteine and phenylalanine counted. The entry retains the CDR3 DNA only, 42 bases that are in frame from base 1. From a lookup of the germline V gene, CDR1 and CDR2 are SGHDT and YYEEEE. The method behind the library was 5' RACE. Sequenced on an Illumina HiSeq 2500. A second PCR of about 6 to 12 cycles was performed with a sample-barcoded 5' primer and a J-beta primer mix. A unique molecular identifier was introduced onto each TCR beta cDNA molecule by a template-switch 5' adaptor carrying 12 random nucleotides. Each sample yielded at least 2.5 million CDR3-containing paired-end reads. The Mint cDNA synthesis kit, primed by a TRBC-specific oligonucleotide, was used to synthesize first-strand cDNA from all RNA. Following uracil-DNA glycosylase treatment, a first 18-cycle PCR with universal primers M1SS and BC2_uni_R was performed on all cDNA. As for the original processing: Normalization of each sample was performed by random selection of 1 million high-quality reads, each carrying a distinct molecular identifier. Reads sharing molecular identifiers were discarded rather than binned into consensus sequences. MiTCR, run with a Q25 quality threshold and the strictest error-elimination algorithm, handled CDR3 identification, clonotype clustering and error correction. A nonparametric unseen species model using Euler transformation provided a lower-bound estimate of total TCR beta diversity. TCRdb trimmed the raw reads at Q25, called clones with MiXCR and kept productive beta chains. Rows with one shared CDR3 protein collapse into an entry with the most common genes and DNA. In this record, the V and J calls reflect TCRdb's handling and not the investigators' own analysis. Recorded for this sample are about 1.8 million distinct CDR3 sequences; roughly 52% of them occurred a single time. 2% to 2.5% of the sample belongs to the ten largest clones.

With regard to this clonotype: This receptor's antigen is unknown. An end of the junction differs from the germline gene, which may be a read error.

Sequencing was performed on blood. The rearranged chain carries TRBV5-6 and TRBJ2-3, with the D gene call left open. The receptor was derived from a woman aged 40 to 50 in good health. This receptor carries the CDR3 CARSIVRDSDTQYF. The DNA sequence is given as TGTGCCCGCAGCATCGTTCGAGATTCAGATACGCAGTATTTT.